Presented here are 15 T cell receptor beta chains from one specimen sequenced in a study of T cell responses to AZD1222 COVID-19 vaccine. Clones were read by immunoSEQ multiplex PCR, and TCRdb kept only the in-frame ones, dropping some. The data contain about 140,000 clones, about 89% of them singletons. Sequences were derived from peripheral blood, sampled on day 0 of AZD1222 vaccination. These receptors were obtained from an adult in good health.

This clone was counted a single time. The J gene is TRBJ1-1, the V gene TRBV5-6; no clear D gene. The germline V gene encodes CDR1 SGHDT and CDR2 YYEEEE. V lost 4 bases and J 3 bases, leaving 7 bases between the germline ends. The CDR3 has 12 residues. Here the CDR3 reads CASSLGDTEAFF. CDR3 nucleotides: TGTGCCAGCAGCCTCGGGGACACTGAAGCTTTCTTT.

The genes are TRBV27 and TRBJ2-3, with 13 bases identical to TRBD2. The CDR3 is 16 residues long. V was clipped by 3 bases and J by 6 bases; unmatched bases: 6. Germline CDR1 is MNHEY and CDR2 is SMNVEV (reference sequence). The CDR3 sequence: CASSFKGLAGRDTQYF. In nucleotides, the CDR3 is TGTGCCAGCAGTTTTAAGGGACTAGCGGGACGGGATACGCAGTATTTT.

The rearrangement uses TRBV19 and TRBJ1-6; D not certain. Trimming pared 5 bases from V and 7 bases from J, leaving 9 bases between. The germline V gene encodes CDR1 LNHDA and CDR2 SQIVND (reference sequence). CDR3 length: 13 amino acids. The CDR3 nucleotides are TGTGCCAGTAGTCCCAGATCCAATTCACCCCTCCACTTT. This translates into CASSPRSNSPLHF.

The chain combines TRBV19 with TRBJ2-7, with D possibly matching TRBD2 (5 bases). The CDR3 covers 14 residues. V lost 5 bases and J lost 3, with 14 bases in between. Per germline, CDR1 LNHDA and CDR2 SQIVND (reference sequence). CDR3 protein: CASSPSEENYEQYF. The CDR3 nucleotides are TGTGCCAGTAGTCCTTCGGAGGAGAACTACGAGCAGTACTTC.

The genes are TRBV13 and TRBJ2-1, with a weak D call TRBD1 (5 bases). The V and J ends lost 5 bases and 0 bases respectively, with 14 bases between them. Germline assignment: CDR1 PRHDT and CDR2 FYEKMQ (reference sequence). The CDR3 runs 16 residues. The CDR3 sequence is CASSPPKGFSYNEQFF. The DNA for the CDR3 is TGTGCCAGCAGCCCGCCCAAGGGGTTCTCCTACAATGAGCAGTTCTTC.

The DNA for the CDR3 is TGCGCCAGCAGCCCCAACCGGGACAGCACCCATGAAAAACTGTTTTTT. It encodes CASSPNRDSTHEKLFF. This rearrangement joins TRBV5-1 to TRBJ1-4; 7 bases are shared with TRBD1. CDR1 and CDR2 (germline): SGHRS, YFSETQ. There are 16 residues in the CDR3. Trimming at V came to 4 bases and at J to 6 bases, leaving 12 bases not matched to a gene.

The rearrangement links TRBV28 to TRBJ2-1; the D is unclear. CDR1 and CDR2 from the germline V gene are MDHEN and SYDVKM. The CDR3 is made up of 15 amino acids. V was clipped by 2 bases and J by 2 bases, with 10 bases between them. DNA of the CDR3: TGTGCCAGCAGTTTAGGTCGGGCGACCTACAATGAGCAGTTCTTC. Translation: CASSLGRATYNEQFF.

The chain is built from TRBV6-5 and TRBJ1-2, with TRBD1 as a possible D gene (5 bases). Trimming pared 2 bases from V and 4 bases from J, leaving 14 bases between. The CDR3 loop spans 15 amino acids. Per germline, CDR1 MNHEY and CDR2 SVGAGI. The CDR3 region is CASSYESGDSYGYTF. The DNA for the CDR3 is TGTGCCAGCAGTTACGAGTCTGGGGACTCCTATGGCTACACCTTC.

The chain joins TRBV7-9 to TRBJ1-2; perhaps TRBD1 as D (6 bases). Trimming took off 2 bases at V and 4 bases at J, with 17 bases between the two ends. Germline V lookup: CDR1 SEHNR, CDR2 FQNEAQ (reference sequence). The CDR3 spans 16 residues. The CDR3, as DNA: TGTGCCAGCAGCTTATTGGTCGTCGGGACACCCTATGGCTACACCTTC. This translates into CASSLLVVGTPYGYTF. The whole variable domain, remainder taken from reference TRBV7-9 and TRBJ1-2, is DTGVSQNPRHKITKRGQNVTFRCDPISEHNRLYWYRQTLGQGPEFLTYFQNEAQLEKSRLLSDRFSAERPKGSFSTLEIQRTEQGDSAMYLCASSLLVVGTPYGYTFGSGTRLTVV.

The chain recombines TRBV15 with TRBJ1-1; D might be TRBD1 (5 bases). Germline CDR1 LNHNV, CDR2 YYDKDF (reference sequence). The CDR3 loop spans 17 amino acids. The V end lost 3 bases, the J end lost 3 bases, and 20 bases lay between the germline ends. CDR3 protein: CATSSWTPWGEDTEAFF. CDR3 nucleotides: TGTGCCACCAGCAGTTGGACCCCATGGGGGGAGGACACTGAAGCTTTCTTT. The full variable domain, completed using reference TRBV15 and TRBJ1-1, is DAMVIQNPRYQVTQFGKPVTLSCSQTLNHNVMYWYQQKSSQAPKLLFHYYDKDFNNEADTPDNFQSRRPNTSFCFLDIRSPGLGDTAMYLCATSSWTPWGEDTEAFFGQGTRLTVV.

This chain links TRBV6-5 with TRBJ2-7; TRBD2 might be the D (6 bases). Deletions cut 3 bases from V and 6 bases from J, with 15 bases between. Germline V gene sequence: CDR1 MNHEY, CDR2 SVGAGI. The CDR3 runs to 14 residues. The CDR3 loop reads CASSYDSGVGEQYF. DNA for the CDR3: TGTGCCAGCAGTTATGATTCGGGGGTTGGCGAGCAGTACTTC.

The chain links TRBV5-1 to TRBJ2-3, with TRBD2 identical over 8 bases. The CDR3 consists of 14 residues. The J segment lost 6 bases and the V segment lost 4 bases, leaving 7 bases of the junction unmatched. The germline V gene has CDR1 SGHRS and CDR2 YFSETQ. The CDR3 sequence: CASSLPGGADTQYF. For the CDR3, the DNA is TGCGCCAGCAGCCTCCCGGGGGGGGCGGATACGCAGTATTTT.

The genes are TRBV10-2 and TRBJ1-1; 9 nucleotides line up with TRBD1. The CDR3 is 13 amino acids. Per the germline V gene, CDR1 is WSHSY and CDR2 is SAAADI. Trimming at V came to 8 bases and at J to 5 bases, leaving 6 bases not matched to a gene. The CDR3 nucleotides are TGCGCCAGCCGGACAGGGGTGGGTACTGAAGCTTTCTTT. It is translated as CASRTGVGTEAFF.

CDR3 sequence: CASSEWENSPLHF. As DNA, the CDR3 is TGTGCCAGCAGTGAATGGGAAAATTCACCCCTCCACTTT. The J gene is TRBJ1-6, the V gene TRBV2; the D is unclear. Trimming shortened V by 2 bases and J by 7 bases, and 6 bases separated the two germline ends. This CDR3 region has 13 residues. Germline CDR1 and CDR2: SNHLY and FYNNEI.

The chain is built from TRBV5-1 and TRBJ2-7, with 7 bases aligning to TRBD1. Trimming cost V 2 bases and J 2 bases; bases outside gene matches: 7. Germline V gives CDR1 SGHRS, CDR2 YFSETQ. This CDR3 region has 15 residues. CDR3 residues: CASSLTGTATYEQYF. DNA for the CDR3: TGCGCCAGCAGCTTAACCGGGACAGCCACCTACGAGCAGTACTTC.